This passage covers 18 T cell receptor beta chains from one sample sequenced in a study of shared clonotypes between healthy human individuals. The assay was immunoSEQ multiplex PCR, and TCRdb's table has in-frame clones only and misses some. The sample contains around 690,000 clones, 80% to 95% of which appear only once. Material for sequencing was memory CD8+ T cells from PBMCs. Subset reported: CD45RO+ cells pooled with CCR7-negative TemRA cells. Source of these receptors: a young man in good health. Some clones in this sample may be carry-over from other donors' samples.

In nucleotides, the CDR3 is TGTGCCAGCAGTTCAAGGACAGGGAATTACGAGCAGTACTTC. Amino acids: CASSSRTGNYEQYF. V and J are TRBV27 and TRBJ2-7, with TRBD1 matching 8 bases. V lost 4 bases, J lost 4 bases, and 6 bases stayed unmatched. Germline V gene lookup returns CDR1 MNHEY and CDR2 SMNVEV (reference sequence). The CDR3 covers 14 residues.

About this clone: Distinct nucleotide sequences in the sample also encode this CDR3. The chain couples TRBV5-1 to TRBJ1-1; D gene uncertain. CDR1 is SGHRS and CDR2 is YFSETQ in the germline V gene. Trimming removed 4 bases at V and 6 bases at J, with 7 bases between. This CDR3 has 11 amino acids. The CDR3: CASSLGPEAFF. CDR3 in DNA: TGCGCCAGCAGCCTCGGTCCTGAAGCTTTCTTT.

The genes are TRBV30 and TRBJ2-7; D unresolved. Germline V CDR1 and CDR2: GTSNPN, SVGIG (reference sequence). With 3 bases removed from V and 3 bases from J, the gap between germline ends came to 6 bases. This CDR3 contains 11 residues. The CDR3 reads CAWRSGYEQYF. As DNA, the CDR3 is TGTGCCTGGAGGTCGGGCTACGAGCAGTACTTC.

The V and J genes are TRBV5-1 and TRBJ1-3; TRBD1 might be the D (5 bases). Per the germline V gene, CDR1 is SGHRS and CDR2 is YFSETQ. The CDR3 is 15 residues long. The ends were cut back, 10 bases at V and 0 bases at J, with 17 bases in the middle. The CDR3 region has the DNA TGCGCCTCCCGGCCCGACAGCAACTCTGGAAACACCATATATTTT. Translating it yields CASRPDSNSGNTIYF.

The J gene is TRBJ2-1, the V gene TRBV7-2; TRBD1 is a possible D gene (6 bases). Germline V lookup: CDR1 SGHTA, CDR2 FQGNSA. The CDR3 consists of 14 residues. V was pared by 6 bases and J by 3 bases, with 12 bases between. The CDR3 DNA reads as TGTGCCAGCAGTAACCGGGACAACTACAATGAGCAGTTCTTC. This encodes CASSNRDNYNEQFF.

With respect to this clone: The sample carries other DNA sequences with the same CDR3. This sequence joins TRBV6-1 and TRBJ2-7; D is unclear. Germline V gives CDR1 MNHNS, CDR2 SASEGT. V shed 1 base and J shed 3 bases, with 10 bases lying between them. This CDR3 is 14 amino acids long. CDR3 coding DNA: TGTGCCAGCAGTGAAGTCTTTTTAGGCTACGAGCAGTACTTC. This translates into CASSEVFLGYEQYF.

This clone was seen just once. This chain uses TRBV7-9 with TRBJ2-7; D possibly corresponds to TRBD1 (5 bases). This CDR3 has 13 residues. Trimming took off 8 bases at V and 0 bases at J, with 11 bases between the two ends. CDR1 and CDR2 (germline): SEHNR, FQNEAQ (reference sequence). The CDR3 bases are TGTGCCAGCGGGCAGGGCTACTCCTACGAGCAGTACTTC. This encodes CASGQGYSYEQYF.

This chain connects TRBV4-1 to TRBJ2-3, with 7 bases lining up with TRBD2. Looked up from germline, CDR1 is MGHRA and CDR2 is YSYEKL. The CDR3 is made up of 16 amino acids. Trimming removed 7 bases from V and 2 bases from J; junction bases left unmatched: 12. The CDR3 reads CASTGVASGFTDTQYF. The CDR3 nucleotides are TGCGCCAGCACTGGTGTGGCTAGCGGTTTCACAGATACGCAGTATTTT.

This clone was seen more than once but under ten times. V gene TRBV29-1 combines with J gene TRBJ1-1; D is uncertain. CDR1 SQVTM and CDR2 ANQGSEA come from the germline V gene. Trimming removed 5 bases at V and 1 base at J, with 11 bases between. CDR3 length: 13 residues. CDR3 sequence (DNA): TGCAGCGTTTCCCCCCGACCGAACACTGAAGCTTTCTTT. It specifies CSVSPRPNTEAFF.

The chain uses TRBV29-1 and TRBJ1-2; D not resolved. The CDR3 covers 13 residues. Per the germline V gene, CDR1 is SQVTM and CDR2 is ANQGSEA. The V end was cut by 4 bases, the J end by 0 bases, with 9 bases between. CDR3 DNA sequence: TGCAGCGTTGGGGGAGGAACTAACTATGGCTACACCTTC. This gives the protein CSVGGGTNYGYTF.

The V gene is TRBV11-2, the J gene TRBJ2-7; 13 bases fit TRBD2. Losses at the gene ends were 4 bases for V and 1 base for J; bases not matched to a gene: 4. CDR3 length: 16 amino acids. Germline CDR1 and CDR2: SGHAT and FQNNGV. The CDR3 loop reads CASSYWTSGSSYEQYF. Here the CDR3 DNA reads TGTGCCAGCAGCTACTGGACTAGCGGGAGTTCCTACGAGCAGTACTTC.

The gene calls are TRBV10-3 and TRBJ2-1; 7 bases line up with TRBD2. With V trimmed by 0 bases and J by 8 bases, 19 bases remained unmatched. CDR3 length: 19 amino acids. Germline V CDR1 and CDR2: ENHRY, SYGVKD. The CDR3 loop is CAISESAIGGIMSGDEQFF. The CDR3 nucleotides read TGTGCCATCAGTGAGTCGGCCATCGGGGGGATTATGTCGGGCGATGAGCAGTTCTTC.

V usage is TRBV7-9 and J usage is TRBJ2-7, with D perhaps matching TRBD1 or TRBD2 (6 bases each). V gave up 7 bases and J gave up 5 bases, with 33 bases separating them. Germline-derived CDR1 and CDR2 are SEHNR and FQNEAQ (reference sequence). This CDR3 has 19 residues. CDR3 bases: TGTGCCAGCACCTCTTTGGGGGACTTTCCCGTTCAGGGACACCACGAGCAGTACTTC. This gives the protein CASTSLGDFPVQGHHEQYF.

V gene TRBV4-1 combines with J gene TRBJ1-2; 10 bases map to TRBD1. The ends lost 3 bases at V and 7 bases at J; junction bases unmatched: 5. The V gene's germline CDR1 is MGHRA and CDR2 YSYEKL. The CDR3 covers 14 residues. The CDR3 loop is CASSHAGTGAGYTF. The CDR3 region has the DNA TGCGCCAGCAGCCATGCCGGGACAGGGGCTGGCTACACCTTC.

This chain links TRBV10-3 with TRBJ2-3; D is perhaps TRBD1 or TRBD2 (6 bases each). V lost 10 bases and J 5 bases, leaving 34 bases between the germline ends. CDR1 ENHRY and CDR2 SYGVKD come from the germline V gene. CDR3 length: 19 residues. The CDR3 spells CATLLMRGDGGSLEDTQYF. CDR3 DNA: TGTGCCACCCTTCTGATGAGGGGGGATGGCGGGTCCTTGGAAGATACGCAGTATTTT.

The chain links TRBV9 to TRBJ2-7; unclear D gene. The CDR3 sequence is 14 residues long. Trimming removed 0 bases at V and 2 bases at J, with 9 bases between. Per germline, CDR1 SGDLS and CDR2 YYNGEE. CDR3 residues: CASSVEDVPYEQYF. In DNA form, the CDR3 reads TGTGCCAGCAGCGTAGAGGACGTCCCCTACGAGCAGTACTTC.

This clone was picked up one time. The chain employs TRBV25-1 and TRBJ1-1; D gene unclear. V shed 6 bases and J shed 4 bases, with 12 bases lying between them. The CDR3 extends over 13 amino acids. Germline values: CDR1 MGHDK, CDR2 SYGVNS. The CDR3 region is CASSGRRGTEAFF. CDR3 DNA: TGTGCCAGCAGCGGCAGGCGGGGCACTGAAGCTTTCTTT.

The CDR3 sequence is CAWPGPPDTQYF. The DNA for the CDR3 is TGTGCCTGGCCGGGACCTCCAGATACGCAGTATTTT. The genes are TRBV30 and TRBJ2-3; possibly TRBD1 or TRBD2 for D (5 bases each). Trimming cost V 5 bases and J 4 bases, with 10 bases left between them. The germline V gene encodes CDR1 GTSNPN and CDR2 SVGIG (reference sequence). The CDR3 runs to 12 residues. The full variable domain, rest sourced from reference TRBV30 and TRBJ2-3, is SQTIHQWPATLVQPVGSPLSLECTVEGTSNPNLYWYRQAAGRGLQLLFYSVGIGQISSEVPQNLSASRPQDRQFILSSKKLLLSDSGFYLCAWPGPPDTQYFGPGTRLTVL.